A selection of T cell receptor beta chains follows, all from one sample in a study of CD4 T cells in relation to SARS-CoV-2 and coronaviruses. What these receptors recognize is not known. Only in-frame clones appear in the TCRdb table, and some are missing; sequencing was by immunoSEQ multiplex PCR. The sample records some 19,000 clones, 70% to 85% being singletons. Sequencing input: CD4+ T cells from PBMCs, cultured in vitro. These receptors came from a human donor in good health. Each CDR3 is given with its conserved first and last residue.

J gene	V gene	CDR3 protein
TRBJ2-2	TRBV7-2	CASSPTSGSGTGELFF
TRBJ2-1	TRBV4-1	CASSQEAGQGFSNEQFF
TRBJ1-5	TRBV29-1	CSVGGEGQPQHF
TRBJ2-7	TRBV13	CASSLGAGLAGVYEQYF
TRBJ1-2	TRBV9	CASSSQGDSKPNYGYTF
TRBJ2-1	TRBV7-6	CASSTLGLAGGFNEQFF
TRBJ1-4	TRBV5-8	CASSLRGLRTGNEKLFF
TRBJ2-1	TRBV19	CASSISSHSYNEQFF
TRBJ2-1	TRBV9	CASSDRLAGSAEQFF
TRBJ2-3	TRBV6-5	CASSYEGRGGNTQYF
TRBJ2-7	TRBV25-1	CASSDYTDEQYF
TRBJ1-6	TRBV6-4	CASSENGRGHSPLHF
TRBJ2-2	TRBV7-8	CASSLRPRGATGELFF
TRBJ2-1	TRBV29-1	CSVDRAYNEQFF
TRBJ2-1	TRBV7-2	CASSLAGASSYNEQFF
TRBJ2-2	TRBV4-1	CASSQAWGEAPTGELFF
TRBJ2-2	TRBV4-2	CASSQEGLAANTGELFF
TRBJ2-3	TRBV5-4	CASSSLGLGNTQYF
TRBJ2-7	TRBV18	CASSPPLNTPAEQYF
TRBJ2-3	TRBV9	CASSVVAGGSDTQYF